These 12 T cell receptor beta chains share one sample of origin, sequenced in a study of blood T cells in healthy people across ages. Then a second PCR, running roughly 7 to 11 cycles, was carried out with a sample-barcoded 5' primer and a J-beta primer mix. Each CDR3 protein gets one entry after TCRdb re-called the 5' RACE reads with MiXCR. Here the sample spans 700,000 to 950,000 distinct CDR3 sequences, around 46% being singletons. Sample: blood. The receptors were sampled from a woman aged 60-70 years in good health.

This clonotype was picked up a small number of times. The chain recombines TRBV5-1 with TRBJ2-7; D uncertain. Germline loops: CDR1 SGHRS, CDR2 YFSETQ. Deletions cut 2 bases from V and 6 bases from J, with 9 bases between. The CDR3 sequence is 12 residues long. The CDR3 nucleotides are TGCGCCAGCAGCTTTGGGGATTGCGAGCAGTACTTC. This translates into CASSFGDCEQYF.

The V call is TRBV27, the J call TRBJ1-2; D perhaps matches TRBD1 (6 bases). The V and J ends lost 2 bases and 4 bases respectively, with 11 bases between them. Germline CDR1 is MNHEY and CDR2 is SMNVEV (reference sequence). The CDR3 consists of 14 residues. The CDR3 DNA is TGTGCCAGCAGTTTAGGACAGTGGGGCTATGGCTACACCTTC. This codes for CASSLGQWGYGYTF.

This clonotype was observed a handful of times. V and J are TRBV3-1 and TRBJ2-1; 11 nucleotides line up with TRBD2. Germline V gene data show CDR1 as LGHDT and CDR2 as YNNKEL (reference sequence). Germline trimming cut 3 bases from V and 1 base from J; bases unmatched to any gene: 8. The CDR3 has 18 amino acids. The CDR3 sequence: CASSHYLSGGVSYNEQFF. The CDR3 nucleotides are TGTGCCAGCAGCCACTACCTTAGCGGGGGGGTATCCTACAATGAGCAGTTCTTC.

The chain joins TRBV28 to TRBJ2-3; D ambiguous. This CDR3 has 12 amino acids. CDR1 and CDR2 (germline): MDHEN, SYDVKM. The ends were cut back, 3 bases at V and 14 bases at J, with 15 bases in the middle. The CDR3 nucleotides are TGTGCCAGCAGTTTTACGGGCCATTCGTGGTATTTT. Protein sequence: CASSFTGHSWYF.

In this sample, this clonotype turned up a few times. V is TRBV20-1 and J is TRBJ2-3; 10 nucleotides line up with TRBD2. CDR3 length: 15 amino acids. With 5 bases clipped from V and 1 base from J, the junction kept 6 bases outside the gene matches. In germline, CDR1 is DFQATT, CDR2 SNEGSKA (reference sequence). The CDR3 loop reads CSAPMGTSGTDTQYF. DNA of the CDR3: TGCAGTGCTCCGATGGGGACTAGCGGCACAGATACGCAGTATTTT.

The genes are TRBV19 and TRBJ2-5, with 9 bases aligning to TRBD1. The CDR3 covers 15 residues. Looked up from germline, CDR1 is LNHDA and CDR2 is SQIVND (reference sequence). V shed 3 bases, J shed 11 bases, and the junction held 13 bases outside the gene matches. The CDR3 loop is CASSIRDRVGNEQYF. CDR3 bases: TGTGCCAGTAGTATTCGGGACAGGGTGGGCAATGAGCAGTACTTC.

V is TRBV5-5 and J is TRBJ2-4, with TRBD1 matching over 7 bases. The length of the CDR3 is 14 residues. Trimming cost V 4 bases and J 6 bases; bases outside gene matches: 7. Germline values: CDR1 SGHKS, CDR2 YYEKEE (reference sequence). The CDR3 sequence: CASSLWDSRNIQYF. The CDR3 DNA sequence: TGTGCCAGCAGCCTATGGGACAGCAGAAACATTCAGTACTTC.

The chain links TRBV28 to TRBJ2-4; no clear D. Trimming pared 4 bases from V and 14 bases from J, leaving 18 bases between. The length of the CDR3 is 13 residues. CDR1 is MDHEN, CDR2 SYDVKM, per germline. The CDR3 DNA sequence: TGTGCCAGCAGTTCCACCATTCGCGGCCGGGAGTACTTC. As protein: CASSSTIRGREYF.

The table lists this clonotype with a few counts. This chain joins TRBV27 and TRBJ1-2, with a weak D call TRBD1 (5 bases). The germline V gene has CDR1 MNHEY and CDR2 SMNVEV (reference sequence). This CDR3 is 14 amino acids long. The V and J ends lost 6 bases and 8 bases respectively, with 19 bases between them. CDR3 sequence (DNA): TGTGCCAGCAGACCTCTGGGAGGGGCGGAAGGCTACACCTTC. As protein: CASRPLGGAEGYTF.

As concerns this clonotype: A junction boundary mismatches the germline segment, possibly from a read error. CDR3 sequence: CASSFRQGVGTDAQYF. CDR3 DNA: TGTGCCAGCAGTTTTCGGCAGGGAGTTGGCACAGATGCGCAGTATTTT. The chain is built from TRBV27 and TRBJ2-3; D assignment may be TRBD1 or TRBD2 (5 bases each). The length of the CDR3 is 16 residues. Germline CDR1 and CDR2: MNHEY and SMNVEV (reference sequence).

The V gene is TRBV12-3 or TRBV12-4, the J gene TRBJ2-3; no definite D call. The CDR3 totals 14 residues. The V and J ends lost 7 bases and 2 bases respectively, with 13 bases between them. The CDR3 sequence: CASKARRATDTQYF. CDR3 DNA sequence: TGTGCCAGCAAAGCCAGACGGGCCACAGATACGCAGTATTTT.

The genes are TRBV7-2 and TRBJ2-3, with 11 bases that match TRBD2. J gave up 6 bases and V 7 bases, and 12 bases lay outside the gene matches. CDR3 length: 16 amino acids. Per germline, CDR1 SGHTA and CDR2 FQGNSA. CDR3 DNA: TGTGCCAGCACCCCGGGGCTAGCGGGAGGTAGGGATACGCAGTATTTT. As protein: CASTPGLAGGRDTQYF.